The rows below give T cell receptor beta chains drawn from one sample of a study of long-term antiretroviral therapy in people with HIV. The assay was immunoSEQ multiplex PCR, and TCRdb's table has in-frame clones only and misses some. The sample contains 30,000 or so clones, approximately 74% of which appear only once. This specimen was unsorted PBMCs, taken 3 years after starting antiretroviral therapy. The receptors shown here come from a man in his fifties with HIV. CDR3s leave out the opening cysteine and the closing phenylalanine or tryptophan. The D gene is left open where the match is weak.

V gene	D gene	CDR3 protein
TRBV4-3	TRBD1	ASSPRQGAETRGYT
TRBV23-1	.	ASSQFPRDGKMDYGYT
TRBV19	.	ASSWGLGSYEQY
TRBV29-1	TRBD1	SVARDRSRSGANVLT
TRBV2	.	ASRGYNEQF
TRBV7-2	.	ASSLQGYGGYT
TRBV4-1	TRBD2	ASSQVEGLAGIGYNEQF
TRBV29-1	TRBD1	SGGTGGLEQY
TRBV7-2	.	ASTVGSGPSSYEQY
TRBV6-6	.	ASSVDGYQPQH
TRBV19	.	ASIRRTEAF
TRBV28	.	ASSQGGAHEQY
TRBV15	.	ATSRDGGNTIY
TRBV19	TRBD1	ASSSTGSKDEQY
TRBV11-2	TRBD1	ASSLGQGRSTGELF
TRBV7-2	.	ASKTLSYEQY
TRBV7-8	TRBD1	ASSIGTDTGELF
TRBV4-1	TRBD1	ASSPGQYYGYT
TRBV7-9	.	ASTPQGGEQY
TRBV4-3	.	ASSSRGKHTGELF
TRBV5-1	.	ASSLGGVLTDTQY
TRBV7-3	.	ASSLTGPRDIHEQF